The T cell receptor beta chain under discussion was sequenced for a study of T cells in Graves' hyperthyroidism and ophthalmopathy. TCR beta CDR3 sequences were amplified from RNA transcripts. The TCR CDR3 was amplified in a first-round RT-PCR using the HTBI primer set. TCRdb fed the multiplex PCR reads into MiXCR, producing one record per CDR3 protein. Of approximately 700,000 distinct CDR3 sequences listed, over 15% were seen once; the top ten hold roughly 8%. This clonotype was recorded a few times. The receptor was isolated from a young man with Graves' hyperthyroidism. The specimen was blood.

CDR3 in amino acids: CASSADPGGSYEQYF. CDR3 DNA sequence: TGCGCCAGCAGCGCCGATCCAGGGGGCTCCTACGAGCAGTACTTC. The J gene is TRBJ2-7, the V gene TRBV5-1; 7 positions agree with TRBD1. V shed 4 bases and J 0 bases; nucleotides not matched to a gene: 7. The CDR3 is made up of 15 amino acids. Germline V gene lookup returns CDR1 SGHRS and CDR2 YFSETQ.